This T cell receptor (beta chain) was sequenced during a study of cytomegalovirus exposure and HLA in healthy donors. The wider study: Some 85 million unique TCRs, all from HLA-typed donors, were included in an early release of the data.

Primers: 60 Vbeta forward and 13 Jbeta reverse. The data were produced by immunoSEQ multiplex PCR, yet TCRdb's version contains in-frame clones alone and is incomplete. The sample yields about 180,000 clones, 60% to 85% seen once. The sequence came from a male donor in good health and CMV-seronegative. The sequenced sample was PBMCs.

The CDR3 DNA sequence: TGTGCCAGCAGGTCCGCGAGATACAATGAGCAGTTCTTC. It is translated as CASRSARYNEQFF. This rearrangement joins TRBV6-1 to TRBJ2-1; D is undetermined. This CDR3 comprises 13 residues. Trimming left V 6 bases short and J 4 bases short, with 10 bases between. The germline V gene encodes CDR1 MNHNS and CDR2 SASEGT.